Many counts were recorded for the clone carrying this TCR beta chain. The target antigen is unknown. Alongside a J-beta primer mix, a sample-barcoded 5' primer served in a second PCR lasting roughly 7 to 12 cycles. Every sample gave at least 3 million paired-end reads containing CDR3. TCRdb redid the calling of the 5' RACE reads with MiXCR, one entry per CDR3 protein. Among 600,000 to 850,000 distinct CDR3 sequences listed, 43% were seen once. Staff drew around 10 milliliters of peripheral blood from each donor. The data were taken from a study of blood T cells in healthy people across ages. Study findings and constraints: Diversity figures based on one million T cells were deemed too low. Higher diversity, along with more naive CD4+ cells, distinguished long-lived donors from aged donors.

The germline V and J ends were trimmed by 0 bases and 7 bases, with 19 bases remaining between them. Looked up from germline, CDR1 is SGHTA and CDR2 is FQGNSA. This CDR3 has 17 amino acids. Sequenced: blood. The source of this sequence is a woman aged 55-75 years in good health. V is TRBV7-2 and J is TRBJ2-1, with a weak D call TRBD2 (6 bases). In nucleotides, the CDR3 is TGTGCCAGCAGCTTAGCGCCCCCGGGAGACTTGGGGAATGAGCAGTTCTTC. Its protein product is CASSLAPPGDLGNEQFF.